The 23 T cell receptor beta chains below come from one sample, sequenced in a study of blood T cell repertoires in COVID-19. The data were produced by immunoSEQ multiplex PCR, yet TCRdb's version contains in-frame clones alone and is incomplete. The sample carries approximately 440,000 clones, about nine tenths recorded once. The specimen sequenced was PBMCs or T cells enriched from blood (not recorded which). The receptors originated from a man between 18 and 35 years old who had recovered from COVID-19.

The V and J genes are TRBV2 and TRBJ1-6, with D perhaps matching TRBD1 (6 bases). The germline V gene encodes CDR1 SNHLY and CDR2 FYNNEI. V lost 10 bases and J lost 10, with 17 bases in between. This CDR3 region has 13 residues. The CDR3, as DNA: TGTGCCACAAACAGGGAGCCGGTCTCACCCCTCCACTTT. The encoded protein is CATNREPVSPLHF.

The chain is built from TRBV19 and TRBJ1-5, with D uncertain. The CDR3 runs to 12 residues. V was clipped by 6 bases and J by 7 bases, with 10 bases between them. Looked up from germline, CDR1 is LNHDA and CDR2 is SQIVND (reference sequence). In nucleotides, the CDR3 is TGTGCCAGTAGCATGGCCCAACAGCCCCAGCATTTT. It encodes CASSMAQQPQHF.

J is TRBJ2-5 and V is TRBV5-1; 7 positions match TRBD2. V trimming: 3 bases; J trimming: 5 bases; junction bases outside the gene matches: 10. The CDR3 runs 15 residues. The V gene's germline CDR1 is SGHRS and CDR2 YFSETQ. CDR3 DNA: TGCGCCAGCAGCTCCGGGACTAATCAAGGGGAGACCCAGTACTTC. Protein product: CASSSGTNQGETQYF.

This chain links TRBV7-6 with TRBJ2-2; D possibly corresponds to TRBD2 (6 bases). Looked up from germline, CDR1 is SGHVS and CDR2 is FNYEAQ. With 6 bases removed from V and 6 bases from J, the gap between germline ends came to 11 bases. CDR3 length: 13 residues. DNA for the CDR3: TGTGCCAGCAGTCCCAGGGAGGCCGGGGAGCTGTTTTTT. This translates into CASSPREAGELFF.

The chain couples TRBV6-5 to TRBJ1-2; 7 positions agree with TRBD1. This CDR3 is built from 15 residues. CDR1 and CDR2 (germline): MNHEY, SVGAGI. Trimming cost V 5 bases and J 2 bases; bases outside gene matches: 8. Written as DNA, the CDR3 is TGTGCCAGCAGTCGAGCCGGGACAGCCAACTATGGCTACACCTTC. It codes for CASSRAGTANYGYTF.

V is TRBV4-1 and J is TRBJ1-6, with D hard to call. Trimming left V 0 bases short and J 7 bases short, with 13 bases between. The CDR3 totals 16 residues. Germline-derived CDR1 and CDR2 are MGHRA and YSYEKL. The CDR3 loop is CASSQEWSQTNSPLHF. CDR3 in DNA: TGCGCCAGCAGCCAAGAATGGTCACAGACAAATTCACCCCTCCACTTT.

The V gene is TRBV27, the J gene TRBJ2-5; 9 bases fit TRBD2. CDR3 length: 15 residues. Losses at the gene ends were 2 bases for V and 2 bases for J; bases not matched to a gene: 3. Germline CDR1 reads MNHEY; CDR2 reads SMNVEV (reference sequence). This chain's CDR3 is CASSLISGGQETQYF. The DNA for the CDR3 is TGTGCCAGCAGTTTAATCAGCGGGGGGCAAGAGACCCAGTACTTC.

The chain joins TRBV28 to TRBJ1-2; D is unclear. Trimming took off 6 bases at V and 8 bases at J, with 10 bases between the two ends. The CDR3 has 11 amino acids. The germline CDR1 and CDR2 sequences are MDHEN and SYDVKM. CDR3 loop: CASRPNRGYTF. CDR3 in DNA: TGTGCCAGCAGGCCGAATCGGGGCTACACCTTC.

CDR3: CAWSLAGNSGNTIYF. The CDR3 bases are TGTGCCTGGAGTCTTGCCGGGAACTCTGGAAACACCATATATTTT. The rearrangement links TRBV30 to TRBJ1-3; D gene unclear. Germline V gene data show CDR1 as GTSNPN and CDR2 as SVGIG (reference sequence). The CDR3 totals 15 residues. Trimming removed 2 bases from V and 0 bases from J, with 11 bases in between.

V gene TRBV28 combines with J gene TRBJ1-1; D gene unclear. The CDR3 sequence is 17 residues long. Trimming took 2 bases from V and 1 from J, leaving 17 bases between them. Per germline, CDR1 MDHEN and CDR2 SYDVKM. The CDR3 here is CASSLRGYLEGNTEAFF. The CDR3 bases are TGTGCCAGCAGTTTACGAGGCTACCTAGAAGGGAACACTGAAGCTTTCTTT.

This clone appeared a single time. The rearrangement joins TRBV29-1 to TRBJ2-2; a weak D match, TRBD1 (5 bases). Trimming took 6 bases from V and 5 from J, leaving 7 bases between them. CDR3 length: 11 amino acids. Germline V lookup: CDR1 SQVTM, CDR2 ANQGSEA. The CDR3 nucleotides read TGCAGCGTCCAGGGAACCGGGGAGCTGTTTTTT. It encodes CSVQGTGELFF.

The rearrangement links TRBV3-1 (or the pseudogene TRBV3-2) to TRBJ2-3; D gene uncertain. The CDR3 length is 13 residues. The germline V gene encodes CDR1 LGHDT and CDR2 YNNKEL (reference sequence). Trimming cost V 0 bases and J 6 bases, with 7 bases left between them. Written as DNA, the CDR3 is TGTGCCAGCAGCCAAGATTTGCGGGATACGCAGTATTTT. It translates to CASSQDLRDTQYF.

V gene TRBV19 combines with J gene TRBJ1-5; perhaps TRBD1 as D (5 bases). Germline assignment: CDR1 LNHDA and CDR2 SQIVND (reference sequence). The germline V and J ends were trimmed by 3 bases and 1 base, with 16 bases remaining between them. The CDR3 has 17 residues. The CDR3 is CASSMKVSGISNQPQHF. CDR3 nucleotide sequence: TGTGCCAGTAGTATGAAGGTCTCAGGGATAAGCAATCAGCCCCAGCATTTT.

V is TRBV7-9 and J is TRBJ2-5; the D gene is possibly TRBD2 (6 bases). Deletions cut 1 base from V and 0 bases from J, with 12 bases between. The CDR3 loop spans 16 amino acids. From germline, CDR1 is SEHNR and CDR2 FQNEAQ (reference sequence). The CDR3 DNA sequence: TGTGCCAGCAGCTTAGACCTTGGGGGGTACCAAGAGACCCAGTACTTC. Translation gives CASSLDLGGYQETQYF.

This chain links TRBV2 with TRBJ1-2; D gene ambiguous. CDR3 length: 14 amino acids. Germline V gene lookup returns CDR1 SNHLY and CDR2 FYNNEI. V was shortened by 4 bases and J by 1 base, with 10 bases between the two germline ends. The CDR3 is CASSVQQLNYGYTF. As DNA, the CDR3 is TGTGCCAGCAGTGTTCAACAGCTTAACTATGGCTACACCTTC.

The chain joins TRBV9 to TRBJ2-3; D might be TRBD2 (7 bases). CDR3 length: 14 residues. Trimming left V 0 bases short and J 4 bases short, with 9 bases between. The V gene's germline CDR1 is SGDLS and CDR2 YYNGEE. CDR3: CASSVGGGPDTQYF. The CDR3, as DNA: TGTGCCAGCAGCGTAGGGGGGGGGCCAGATACGCAGTATTTT.

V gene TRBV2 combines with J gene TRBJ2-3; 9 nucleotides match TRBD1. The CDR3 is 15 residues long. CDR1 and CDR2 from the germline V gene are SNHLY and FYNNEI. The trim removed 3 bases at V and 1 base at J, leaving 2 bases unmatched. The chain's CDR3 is CASSDRQGGTDTQYF. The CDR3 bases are TGTGCCAGCAGTGACCGACAGGGGGGCACAGATACGCAGTATTTT.

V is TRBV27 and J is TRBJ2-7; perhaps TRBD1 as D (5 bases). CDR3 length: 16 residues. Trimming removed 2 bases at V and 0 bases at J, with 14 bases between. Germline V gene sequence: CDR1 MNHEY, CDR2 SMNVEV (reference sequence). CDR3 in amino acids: CASSLGSGYTSYEQYF. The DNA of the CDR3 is TGTGCCAGCAGTTTAGGTTCAGGGTACACCTCCTACGAGCAGTACTTC.

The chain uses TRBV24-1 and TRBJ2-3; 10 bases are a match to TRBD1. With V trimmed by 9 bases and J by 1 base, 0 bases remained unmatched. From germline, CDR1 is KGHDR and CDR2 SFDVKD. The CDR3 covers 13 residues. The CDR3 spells CATGTGGTDTQYF. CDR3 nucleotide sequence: TGTGCCACCGGGACAGGGGGCACAGATACGCAGTATTTT.

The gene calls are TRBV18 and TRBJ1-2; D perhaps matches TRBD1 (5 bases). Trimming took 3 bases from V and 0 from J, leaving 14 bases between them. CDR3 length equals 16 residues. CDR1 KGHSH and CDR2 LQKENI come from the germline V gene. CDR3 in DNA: TGTGCCAGCTCACCTTTTCGCGGGACTACTAACTATGGCTACACCTTC. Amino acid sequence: CASSPFRGTTNYGYTF.

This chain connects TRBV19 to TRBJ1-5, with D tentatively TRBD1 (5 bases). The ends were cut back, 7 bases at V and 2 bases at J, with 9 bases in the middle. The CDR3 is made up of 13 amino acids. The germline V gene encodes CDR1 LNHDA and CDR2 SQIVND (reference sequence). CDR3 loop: CASIGERNQPQHF. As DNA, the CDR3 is TGTGCCAGTATAGGGGAACGCAATCAGCCCCAGCATTTT.

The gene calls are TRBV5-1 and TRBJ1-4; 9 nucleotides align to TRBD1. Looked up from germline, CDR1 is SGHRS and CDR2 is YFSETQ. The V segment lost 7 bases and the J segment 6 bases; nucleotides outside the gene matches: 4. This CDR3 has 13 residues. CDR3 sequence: CASSRQGDEKLFF. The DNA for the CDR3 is TGCGCCAGCTCCAGACAGGGGGATGAAAAACTGTTTTTT.

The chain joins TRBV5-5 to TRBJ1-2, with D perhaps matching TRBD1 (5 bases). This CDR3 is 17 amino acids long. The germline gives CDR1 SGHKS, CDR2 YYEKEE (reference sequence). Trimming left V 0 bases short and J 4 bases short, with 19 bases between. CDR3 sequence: CASSLGPTQGSGYGYTF. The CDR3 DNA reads TGTGCCAGCAGCTTGGGGCCGACGCAGGGTTCCGGCTATGGCTACACCTTC. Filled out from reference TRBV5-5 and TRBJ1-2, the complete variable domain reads DAGVTQSPTHLIKTRGQQVTLRCSPISGHKSVSWYQQVLGQGPQFIFQYYEKEERGRGNFPDRFSARQFPNYSSELNVNALLLGDSALYLCASSLGPTQGSGYGYTFGSGTRLTVV.